This TCR beta chain comes out of a study of blood T cell repertoires in COVID-19. The overall study: Samples taken during acute and convalescent COVID-19 were collected in the United States, Italy and Spain. Sample material is recorded as cDNA or gDNA derived from T cells, B-cell-depleted T cells, or PBMCs.

The CDR3 has 15 amino acids. Trimming removed 0 bases from V and 2 bases from J; junction bases left unmatched: 5. Per germline, CDR1 SGHRS and CDR2 YFSETQ. In the original analysis: Amplification of reference gene primers was used by the study to estimate nucleated cell counts. TCRdb's table, derived via immunoSEQ multiplex PCR, lists solely in-frame clones and lacks some. Clonal size and the V and J genes are those of that table, whereas D and trimming came from the DNA. Here the sample spans roughly 380,000 clones, 85% being singletons. Sequenced material: peripheral blood. The clonotype originates from a woman aged 18 to 35 with acute or convalescent COVID-19. V gene TRBV5-1 combines with J gene TRBJ2-7, with TRBD1 matching 7 bases. CDR3 sequence (DNA): TGCGCCAGCAGCTTGGGGTATACAGGGGCCTACGAGCAGTACTTC. This translates into CASSLGYTGAYEQYF.